Below are 21 T cell receptor beta chains sequenced from a single sample in a study of blood T cell repertoires in COVID-19. Some clones are missing from TCRdb's copy, which holds only in-frame ones; the method was immunoSEQ multiplex PCR. The sample holds 150,000 to 200,000 clones; approximately 91% are singletons and the top ten take around 1.9%. The sample taken for sequencing was peripheral blood. These TCRs come from a man in his 70s with active or convalescent COVID-19.

Points on this clone: The same CDR3 arises from other DNA sequences in this sample as well. The V call is TRBV19, the J call TRBJ2-2; 7 bases are a match to TRBD1. Germline trimming cut 6 bases from V and 5 bases from J; bases unmatched to any gene: 6. CDR3 size: 14 residues. Germline CDR1 LNHDA, CDR2 SQIVND (reference sequence). The CDR3 reads CASRNRGNTGELFF. The CDR3 DNA follows: TGTGCCAGTAGAAACAGGGGTAATACCGGGGAGCTGTTTTTT.

This chain uses TRBV28 with TRBJ1-4; D is perhaps TRBD1 (5 bases). The germline V gene has CDR1 MDHEN and CDR2 SYDVKM. Trimming took 5 bases from V and 5 from J, leaving 9 bases between them. The CDR3 totals 13 residues. CDR3 sequence (DNA): TGTGCCAGCAGTCCGACAGAGAATGAAAAACTGTTTTTT. Translation gives CASSPTENEKLFF.

This rearrangement joins TRBV19 to TRBJ1-3, with 7 bases aligning to TRBD1. Germline V gene lookup returns CDR1 LNHDA and CDR2 SQIVND (reference sequence). V dropped 6 bases and J dropped 0; count of bases not matched to a gene: 8. There are 16 residues in the CDR3. CDR3 loop: CASSPTDRSSGNTIYF. CDR3 nucleotide sequence: TGTGCCAGTAGCCCAACGGACAGGAGCTCTGGAAACACCATATATTTT.

The J gene is TRBJ2-1, the V gene TRBV7-2; 9 bases map to TRBD2. CDR1 is SGHTA and CDR2 is FQGNSA in the germline V gene. V shed 9 bases, J shed 6 bases, and the junction held 6 bases outside the gene matches. This CDR3 is built from 13 residues. CDR3 loop: CASDPSGVNEQFF. The CDR3 DNA reads as TGTGCCAGTGACCCTAGCGGGGTCAATGAGCAGTTCTTC.

The rearrangement joins TRBV28 to TRBJ1-1; D remains ambiguous. The germline CDR1 and CDR2 sequences are MDHEN and SYDVKM. V was clipped by 3 bases and J by 0 bases, with 8 bases between them. The CDR3 sequence is 14 residues long. DNA for the CDR3: TGTGCCAGCAGTTTGCCTATTATGAACACTGAAGCTTTCTTT. Translation: CASSLPIMNTEAFF.

This clone was found once. The V gene is TRBV3-1 (or the pseudogene TRBV3-2), the J gene TRBJ2-7, with a tentative D call TRBD2 (5 bases). The germline CDR1 and CDR2 sequences are LGHDT and YNNKEL (reference sequence). The CDR3 length is 14 residues. This chain's CDR3 is CATRAGLNAGEQYF. DNA for the CDR3: TGTGCTACCAGAGCCGGGCTAAATGCGGGCGAGCAGTACTTC.

The chain is built from TRBV7-9 and TRBJ2-5; D might be TRBD1 (6 bases). From germline, CDR1 is SEHNR and CDR2 FQNEAQ (reference sequence). Trimming cost V 6 bases and J 5 bases, with 10 bases left between them. The CDR3 covers 12 residues. The CDR3 nucleotides are TGTGCCAGCAGTCGAACAGGGGAGACCCAGTACTTC. Amino acid sequence: CASSRTGETQYF.

The V call is TRBV13, the J call TRBJ2-6; D is perhaps TRBD1 (8 bases). The germline V gene encodes CDR1 PRHDT and CDR2 FYEKMQ (reference sequence). Trimming left V 6 bases short and J 2 bases short, with 20 bases between. CDR3 length: 18 amino acids. This chain's CDR3 is CASSENRGGAPGANVLTF. DNA of the CDR3: TGTGCCAGCAGTGAGAACAGGGGGGGCGCCCCTGGGGCCAACGTCCTGACTTTC.

This clone is a singleton in its sample. The chain uses TRBV7-2 and TRBJ1-6; D uncertain. The CDR3 consists of 13 residues. V lost 2 bases, J lost 13 bases, and 12 bases lay in between. CDR1 and CDR2 (germline): SGHTA, FQGNSA. DNA for the CDR3: TGTGCCAGCAGCTTAAACTTACCCTCCCCCCTCCACTTT. Its translation: CASSLNLPSPLHF.

This chain joins TRBV6-1 and TRBJ2-7; 9 bases match TRBD2. This CDR3 comprises 19 residues. Losses at the gene ends were 4 bases for V and 3 bases for J; bases not matched to a gene: 19. Germline V CDR1 and CDR2: MNHNS, SASEGT. CDR3 sequence reads: CASSAGGGLATGGFYEQYF. The CDR3 nucleotides are TGTGCCAGCAGTGCGGGGGGAGGACTAGCGACGGGCGGCTTCTACGAGCAGTACTTC.

J is TRBJ2-7 and V is TRBV6-4; TRBD2 matches at 9 bases. There are 18 residues in the CDR3. Germline CDR1 MRHNA, CDR2 SNTAGT. After removal of 4 bases from V and 1 base from J, the junction contained 14 bases not matched to a gene. In nucleotides, the CDR3 is TGTGCCAGCAGTGCCGTAATAGCGGGGGACCCCTTATCCTACGAGCAGTACTTC. Its protein is CASSAVIAGDPLSYEQYF.

V and J are TRBV7-2 and TRBJ2-3, with D perhaps TRBD2 (6 bases). CDR3 length equals 14 residues. The V and J ends lost 4 bases and 6 bases respectively, with 14 bases between them. CDR1 SGHTA and CDR2 FQGNSA come from the germline V gene. In DNA form, the CDR3 reads TGTGCCAGCAGCTCCGGGGGAAGCCAGGATACGCAGTATTTT. Amino acids: CASSSGGSQDTQYF.

This clone was observed a few times. The rearrangement uses TRBV3-1 (or the pseudogene TRBV3-2) and TRBJ1-2; D is undetermined. Trimming removed 0 bases at V and 7 bases at J, with 6 bases between. This CDR3 is 12 amino acids long. Germline loops: CDR1 LGHDT, CDR2 YNNKEL (reference sequence). CDR3 bases: TGTGCCAGCAGCCAAGATCAGGTTGGCTACACCTTC. This gives the protein CASSQDQVGYTF.

The chain uses TRBV11-2 and TRBJ2-1; the match to TRBD2 covers 14 bases. Germline assignment: CDR1 SGHAT and CDR2 FQNNGV. J gave up 12 bases and V 2 bases, and 9 bases lay outside the gene matches. The CDR3 runs to 16 residues. CDR3 sequence (DNA): TGTGCCAGCAGCTTAAATCTGGGACTAGCGGGGGACAGGCAGTTCTTC. It is translated as CASSLNLGLAGDRQFF.

V is TRBV11-2 and J is TRBJ2-2; D is unclear. The germline gives CDR1 SGHAT, CDR2 FQNNGV. The CDR3 contains 14 residues. The germline V and J ends were trimmed by 5 bases and 0 bases, with 7 bases remaining between them. The CDR3 loop reads CASSTQTNTGELFF. DNA for the CDR3: TGTGCCAGCAGCACCCAGACGAACACCGGGGAGCTGTTTTTT.

The chain combines TRBV19 with TRBJ1-6, with 7 nucleotides matching TRBD1. Germline CDR1 and CDR2: LNHDA and SQIVND (reference sequence). V lost 7 bases to trimming and J lost 5 bases; unmatched junction nucleotides: 5. This CDR3 is 14 amino acids long. Here the CDR3 reads CASIGDRDNSPLHF. DNA of the CDR3: TGTGCCAGTATAGGGGACAGAGATAATTCACCCCTCCACTTT.

This sequence joins TRBV25-1 and TRBJ1-1; the match to TRBD1 covers 12 bases. J gave up 10 bases and V 6 bases, and 6 bases lay outside the gene matches. CDR3 size: 13 residues. CDR1 is MGHDK and CDR2 is SYGVNS in the germline V gene. The CDR3 is CASRGDRGRSAFF. CDR3 in DNA: TGTGCCAGCAGGGGGGACAGGGGGCGCTCAGCTTTCTTT.

The CDR3 region has the DNA TGTGCCAGCAGGTACACCCCACGGGGCACCGGGGAGCTGTTTTTT. Residues: CASRYTPRGTGELFF. The rearrangement joins TRBV2 to TRBJ2-2; TRBD2 might be the D (5 bases). The germline V gene encodes CDR1 SNHLY and CDR2 FYNNEI. V lost 6 bases and J lost 4, with 15 bases in between. This CDR3 is 15 amino acids long.

The chain couples TRBV23-1 to TRBJ2-2, with a tentative D call TRBD1 (10 bases). TRBV23-1 is sorted into the ORF group, with uncertain function. Trimming removed 0 bases at V and 6 bases at J, with 17 bases between. CDR3 length: 17 amino acids. The CDR3 DNA reads as TGCGCCAGCAGTCAATCAGCGGGGGGACAGGGGCCCGGGGAGCTGTTTTTT. The encoded protein is CASSQSAGGQGPGELFF.

The rearrangement links TRBV19 to TRBJ2-2, with a possible D match to TRBD2 (6 bases). V lost 9 bases and J lost 5, with 13 bases in between. CDR1 is LNHDA and CDR2 is SQIVND in the germline V gene (reference sequence). CDR3 size: 13 residues. The DNA of the CDR3 is TGTGCCAGCAGTGGAGGGATGACCGGGGAGCTGTTTTTT. It specifies CASSGGMTGELFF.

The rearrangement joins TRBV7-2 to TRBJ2-5; the D gene is possibly TRBD1 (6 bases). Germline V CDR1 and CDR2: SGHTA, FQGNSA. The CDR3 has 19 residues. V was pared by 1 base and J by 5 bases, with 26 bases between. DNA of the CDR3: TGTGCCAGCAGCTTAGACTCATGGGTGGGGGCCTTGTTTAGTGAGACCCAGTACTTC. Protein sequence: CASSLDSWVGALFSETQYF.